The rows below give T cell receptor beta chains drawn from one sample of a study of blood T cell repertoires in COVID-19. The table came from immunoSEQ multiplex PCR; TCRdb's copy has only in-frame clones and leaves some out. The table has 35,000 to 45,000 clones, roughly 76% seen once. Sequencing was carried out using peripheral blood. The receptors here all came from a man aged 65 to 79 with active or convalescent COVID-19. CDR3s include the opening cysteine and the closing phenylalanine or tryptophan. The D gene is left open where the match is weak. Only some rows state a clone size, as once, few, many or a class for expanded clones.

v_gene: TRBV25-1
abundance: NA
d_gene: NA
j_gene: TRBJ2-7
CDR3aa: CASSELPGGPTYEQYF
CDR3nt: TGTGCCAGCAGTGAACTTCCCGGGGGGCCCACCTACGAGCAGTACTTC

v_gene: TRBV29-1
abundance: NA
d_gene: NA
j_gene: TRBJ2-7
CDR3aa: CSVLPAGKYEQYF
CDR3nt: TGCAGCGTTCTCCCCGCAGGCAAGTACGAGCAGTACTTC

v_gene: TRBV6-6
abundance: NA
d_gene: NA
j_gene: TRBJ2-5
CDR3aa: CASSSLGGGGETQYF
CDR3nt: TGTGCCAGCAGTTCCCTCGGGGGTGGGGGAGAGACCCAGTACTTC

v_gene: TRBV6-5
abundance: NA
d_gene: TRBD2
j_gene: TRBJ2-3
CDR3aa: CASNQAGGTDTQYF
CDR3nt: TGTGCCAGCAACCAAGCGGGGGGCACAGATACGCAGTATTTT

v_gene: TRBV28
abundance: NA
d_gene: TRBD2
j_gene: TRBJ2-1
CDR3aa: CASRPHGAGGNNEQFF
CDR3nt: TGTGCCAGCAGACCACATGGGGCGGGGGGGAACAATGAGCAGTTCTTC

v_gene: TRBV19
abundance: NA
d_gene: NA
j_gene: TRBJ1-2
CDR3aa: CASSRSRAGVLDGYTF
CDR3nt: TGTGCCAGTAGTAGGTCCCGGGCGGGCGTTTTGGATGGCTACACCTTC

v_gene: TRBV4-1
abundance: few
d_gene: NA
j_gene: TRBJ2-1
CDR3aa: CASSHTQLSDEQFF
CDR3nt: TGCGCCAGCAGCCACACCCAACTAAGCGATGAGCAGTTCTTC

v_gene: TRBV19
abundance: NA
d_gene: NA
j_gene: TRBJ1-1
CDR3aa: CASSFTGNTEAFF
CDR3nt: TGTGCCAGTAGTTTTACAGGGAACACTGAAGCTTTCTTT

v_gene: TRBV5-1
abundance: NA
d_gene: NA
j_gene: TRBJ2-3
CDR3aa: CASSSSPSTDTQYF
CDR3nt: TGCGCCAGCAGCTCTAGCCCTAGCACAGATACGCAGTATTTT

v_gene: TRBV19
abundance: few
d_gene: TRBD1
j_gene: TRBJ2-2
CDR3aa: CASSSYRGGTGELFF
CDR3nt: TGTGCCAGTAGTTCCTACAGGGGTGGGACCGGGGAGCTGTTTTTT

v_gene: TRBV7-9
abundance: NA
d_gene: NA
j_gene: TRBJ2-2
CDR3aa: CASSLALGLTGELFF
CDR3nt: TGTGCCAGCAGCTTAGCCTTGGGACTTACCGGGGAGCTGTTTTTT

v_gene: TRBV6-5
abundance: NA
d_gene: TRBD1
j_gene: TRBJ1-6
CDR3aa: CASTGQGRSPLHF
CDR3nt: TGTGCCAGCACTGGACAGGGCCGCTCACCCCTCCACTTT

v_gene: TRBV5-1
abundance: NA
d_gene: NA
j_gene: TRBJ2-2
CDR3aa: CASSSSLNTGELFF
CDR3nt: TGCGCCAGCAGCTCGTCTCTAAACACCGGGGAGCTGTTTTTT

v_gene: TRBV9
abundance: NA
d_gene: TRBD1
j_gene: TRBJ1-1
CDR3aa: CASSSGTANTEAFF
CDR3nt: TGTGCCAGCAGCTCTGGGACAGCGAACACTGAAGCTTTCTTT

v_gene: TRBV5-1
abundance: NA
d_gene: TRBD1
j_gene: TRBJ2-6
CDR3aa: CASSQGAFSGANVLTF
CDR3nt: TGCGCCAGCAGCCAGGGGGCCTTCTCTGGGGCCAACGTCCTGACTTTC

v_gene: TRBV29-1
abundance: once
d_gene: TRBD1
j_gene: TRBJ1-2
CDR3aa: CSVGTGGPGYTF
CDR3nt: TGCAGCGTTGGAACAGGGGGTCCCGGCTACACCTTC

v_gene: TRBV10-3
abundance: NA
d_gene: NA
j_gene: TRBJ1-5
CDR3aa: CATGYSRGNQPQHF
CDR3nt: TGTGCCACCGGTTATAGCAGGGGAAATCAGCCCCAGCATTTT

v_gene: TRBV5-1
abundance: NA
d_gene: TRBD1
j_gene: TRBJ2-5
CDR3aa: CASSLGQGGETQYF
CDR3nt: TGCGCCAGCAGCTTGGGACAGGGCGGAGAGACCCAGTACTTC

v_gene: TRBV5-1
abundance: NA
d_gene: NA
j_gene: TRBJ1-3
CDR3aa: CASSTGGGLLLGNTIYF
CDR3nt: TGCGCCAGCAGCACCGGGGGAGGTCTGCTCTTAGGAAACACCATATATTTT

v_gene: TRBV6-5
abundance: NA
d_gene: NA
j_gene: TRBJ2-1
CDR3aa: CASRAEGRGWNEQFF
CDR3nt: TGTGCCAGCAGAGCTGAAGGTCGCGGGTGGAATGAGCAGTTCTTC

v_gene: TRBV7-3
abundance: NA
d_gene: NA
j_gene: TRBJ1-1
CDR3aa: CASGQPHTEAFF
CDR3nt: TGTGCCAGCGGGCAGCCGCACACTGAAGCTTTCTTT

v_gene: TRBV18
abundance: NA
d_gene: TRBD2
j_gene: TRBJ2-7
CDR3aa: CASSPGTSGVNEQYF
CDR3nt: TGTGCCAGCTCACCAGGGACTAGCGGGGTCAACGAGCAGTACTTC

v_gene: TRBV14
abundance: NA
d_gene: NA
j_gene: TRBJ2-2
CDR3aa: CASSQPIGELFF
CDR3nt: TGTGCCAGCAGCCAACCCATCGGGGAGCTGTTTTTT

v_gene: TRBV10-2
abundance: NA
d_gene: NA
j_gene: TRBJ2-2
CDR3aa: CASRQAGSGELFF
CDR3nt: TGCGCCAGCAGGCAGGCTGGTAGCGGGGAGCTGTTTTTT

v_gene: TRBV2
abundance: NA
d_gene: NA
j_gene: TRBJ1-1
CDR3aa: CASRGRTEAFF
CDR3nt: TGTGCCAGCAGGGGGCGGACTGAAGCTTTCTTT

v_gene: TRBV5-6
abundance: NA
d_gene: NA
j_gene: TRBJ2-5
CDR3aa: CASSRTSETQYF
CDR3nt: TGTGCCAGCAGCAGGACTTCTGAGACCCAGTACTTC

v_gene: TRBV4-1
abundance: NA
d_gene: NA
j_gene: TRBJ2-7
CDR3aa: CASSQEAGRGEQYF
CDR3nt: TGCGCCAGCAGCCAAGAGGCAGGGCGGGGCGAGCAGTACTTC

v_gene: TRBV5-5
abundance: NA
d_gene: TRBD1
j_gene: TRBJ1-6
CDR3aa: CASRTGLNSPLHF
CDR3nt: TGTGCCAGTCGGACAGGGCTTAATTCACCCCTCCACTTT

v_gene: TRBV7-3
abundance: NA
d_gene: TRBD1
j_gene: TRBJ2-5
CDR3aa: CASSLTGQGPLETQYF
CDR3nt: TGTGCCAGCAGCTTAACGGGACAGGGTCCTTTGGAGACCCAGTACTTC

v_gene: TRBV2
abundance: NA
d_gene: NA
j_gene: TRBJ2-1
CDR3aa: CASSGGLWGPLNNEQFF
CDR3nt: TGTGCCAGCAGTGGAGGACTCTGGGGTCCGCTGAACAATGAGCAGTTCTTC

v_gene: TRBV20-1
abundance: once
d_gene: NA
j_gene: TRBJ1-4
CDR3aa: CSARHSEKLFF
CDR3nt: TGCAGTGCCAGACACAGTGAAAAACTGTTTTTT

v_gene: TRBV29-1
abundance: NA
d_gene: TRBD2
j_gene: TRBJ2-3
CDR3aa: CSVEAASGGGDTQYF
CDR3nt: TGCAGCGTTGAAGCGGCTAGCGGGGGCGGTGATACGCAGTATTTT

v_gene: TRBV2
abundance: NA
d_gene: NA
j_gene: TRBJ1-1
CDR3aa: CASKGQFNTEAFF
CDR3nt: TGTGCCAGCAAAGGACAGTTCAACACTGAAGCTTTCTTT

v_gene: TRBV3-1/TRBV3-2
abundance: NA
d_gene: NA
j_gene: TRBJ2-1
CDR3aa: CASSERYEQFF
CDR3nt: TGTGCCAGCAGCGAGCGGTATGAGCAGTTCTTC

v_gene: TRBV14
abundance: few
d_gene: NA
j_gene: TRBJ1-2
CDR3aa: CASSRYKGANYGYTF
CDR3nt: TGTGCCAGCAGCCGGTATAAAGGGGCTAACTATGGCTACACCTTC

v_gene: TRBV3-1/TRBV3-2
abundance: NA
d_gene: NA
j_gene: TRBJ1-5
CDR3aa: CASSQRGSQPQHF
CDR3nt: TGTGCCAGCAGCCAACGAGGGTCACAGCCCCAGCATTTT

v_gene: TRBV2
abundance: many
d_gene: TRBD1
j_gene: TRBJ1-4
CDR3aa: CASNTGVTNEKLFF
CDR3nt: TGTGCCAGCAATACAGGGGTAACTAATGAAAAACTGTTTTTT

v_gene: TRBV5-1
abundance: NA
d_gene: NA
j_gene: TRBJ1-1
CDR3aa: CASSFSGETEAFF
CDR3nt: TGCGCCAGCAGCTTCTCGGGGGAAACTGAAGCTTTCTTT

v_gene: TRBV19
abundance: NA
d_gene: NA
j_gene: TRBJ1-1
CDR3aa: CASSTSDRYAFF
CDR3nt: TGTGCCAGTAGTACCAGCGACAGGTACGCTTTCTTT

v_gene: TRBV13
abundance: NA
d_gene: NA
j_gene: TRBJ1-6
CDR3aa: CASRYSERGIVSPLHF
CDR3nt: TGTGCCAGCAGATATTCCGAGCGGGGAATCGTTTCACCCCTCCACTTT

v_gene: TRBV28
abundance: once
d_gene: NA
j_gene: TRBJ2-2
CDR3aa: CASRKVRTGELFF
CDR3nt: TGTGCCAGCAGAAAAGTGCGAACCGGGGAGCTGTTTTTT

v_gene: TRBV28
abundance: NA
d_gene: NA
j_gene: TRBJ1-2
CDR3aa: CASRSGNPYGYTF
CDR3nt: TGTGCCAGCAGGTCCGGGAACCCCTATGGCTACACCTTC

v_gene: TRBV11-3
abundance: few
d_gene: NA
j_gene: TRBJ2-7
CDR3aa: CASRASTAYEQYF
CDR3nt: TGTGCCAGCAGAGCGTCGACAGCGTACGAGCAGTACTTC

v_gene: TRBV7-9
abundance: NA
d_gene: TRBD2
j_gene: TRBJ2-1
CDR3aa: CASSLKLAGYNEQFF
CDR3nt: TGTGCCAGCAGCTTAAAACTAGCGGGGTACAATGAGCAGTTCTTC

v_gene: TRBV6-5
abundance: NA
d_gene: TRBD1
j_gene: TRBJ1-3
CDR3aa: CASSLGTAGNTIYF
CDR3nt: TGTGCCAGCAGCCTTGGGACAGCTGGAAACACCATATATTTT

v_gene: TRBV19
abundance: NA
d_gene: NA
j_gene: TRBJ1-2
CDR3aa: CASNSLDRPAVYGYTF
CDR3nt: TGTGCCAGTAACTCCCTCGACAGACCCGCCGTCTATGGCTACACCTTC

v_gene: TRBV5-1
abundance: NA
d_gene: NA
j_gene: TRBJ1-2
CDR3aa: CASSWESQGGYTF
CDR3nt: TGCGCCAGCAGCTGGGAGTCTCAGGGGGGCTACACCTTC

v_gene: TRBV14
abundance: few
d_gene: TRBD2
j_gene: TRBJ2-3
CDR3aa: CASSLLLAGGPGDTQYF
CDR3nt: TGTGCCAGCAGCCTCTTGCTAGCGGGGGGGCCAGGGGATACGCAGTATTTT

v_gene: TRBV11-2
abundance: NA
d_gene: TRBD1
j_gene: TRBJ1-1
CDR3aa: CASSQKPDRATEAFF
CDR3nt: TGTGCCAGCAGCCAGAAACCTGACAGGGCCACTGAAGCTTTCTTT

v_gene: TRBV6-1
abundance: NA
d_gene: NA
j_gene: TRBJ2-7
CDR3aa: CASSEATGMKQYF
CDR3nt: TGTGCCAGCAGTGAAGCGACAGGTATGAAGCAGTACTTC

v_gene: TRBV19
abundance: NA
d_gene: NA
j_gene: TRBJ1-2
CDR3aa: CASSISPGEYGYTF
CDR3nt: TGTGCCAGTAGTATATCCCCGGGGGAATATGGCTACACCTTC

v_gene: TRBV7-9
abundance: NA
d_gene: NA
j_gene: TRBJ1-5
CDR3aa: CASSFGSPGNQPQHF
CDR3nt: TGTGCCAGCAGCTTTGGTTCACCCGGGAATCAGCCCCAGCATTTT

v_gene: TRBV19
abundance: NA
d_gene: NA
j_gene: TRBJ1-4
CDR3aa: CASSHLGAGNEKLFF
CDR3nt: TGTGCCAGTAGCCACCTGGGGGCGGGTAATGAAAAACTGTTTTTT

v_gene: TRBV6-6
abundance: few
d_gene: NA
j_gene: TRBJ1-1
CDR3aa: CASSYDSIAFF
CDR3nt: TGTGCCAGCAGTTACGACAGTATAGCTTTCTTT